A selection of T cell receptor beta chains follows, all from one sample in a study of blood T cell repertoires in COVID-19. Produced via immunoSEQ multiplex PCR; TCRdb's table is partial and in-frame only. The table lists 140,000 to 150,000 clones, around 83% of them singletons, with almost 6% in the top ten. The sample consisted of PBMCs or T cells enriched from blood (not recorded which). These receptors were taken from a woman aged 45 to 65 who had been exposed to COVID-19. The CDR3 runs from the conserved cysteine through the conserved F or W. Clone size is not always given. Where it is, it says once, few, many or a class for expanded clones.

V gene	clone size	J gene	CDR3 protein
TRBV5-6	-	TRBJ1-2	CASSLVFGSQGYGYTF
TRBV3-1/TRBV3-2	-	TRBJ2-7	CASSQGRGLASYEQYF
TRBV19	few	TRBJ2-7	CASSMFGQGTTYEQYF
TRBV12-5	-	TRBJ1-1	CASGPSNRVNTEAFF
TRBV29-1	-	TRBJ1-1	CSVDIFDPGMNTEAFF
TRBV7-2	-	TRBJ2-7	CASSATSGATYEQYF
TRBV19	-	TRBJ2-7	CASTTTSGTSYEQYF
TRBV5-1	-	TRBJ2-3	CASSSGTDTQYF
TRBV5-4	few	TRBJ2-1	CASSSDGPETSAYNEQFF
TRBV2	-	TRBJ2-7	CASLPRGSYEQYF